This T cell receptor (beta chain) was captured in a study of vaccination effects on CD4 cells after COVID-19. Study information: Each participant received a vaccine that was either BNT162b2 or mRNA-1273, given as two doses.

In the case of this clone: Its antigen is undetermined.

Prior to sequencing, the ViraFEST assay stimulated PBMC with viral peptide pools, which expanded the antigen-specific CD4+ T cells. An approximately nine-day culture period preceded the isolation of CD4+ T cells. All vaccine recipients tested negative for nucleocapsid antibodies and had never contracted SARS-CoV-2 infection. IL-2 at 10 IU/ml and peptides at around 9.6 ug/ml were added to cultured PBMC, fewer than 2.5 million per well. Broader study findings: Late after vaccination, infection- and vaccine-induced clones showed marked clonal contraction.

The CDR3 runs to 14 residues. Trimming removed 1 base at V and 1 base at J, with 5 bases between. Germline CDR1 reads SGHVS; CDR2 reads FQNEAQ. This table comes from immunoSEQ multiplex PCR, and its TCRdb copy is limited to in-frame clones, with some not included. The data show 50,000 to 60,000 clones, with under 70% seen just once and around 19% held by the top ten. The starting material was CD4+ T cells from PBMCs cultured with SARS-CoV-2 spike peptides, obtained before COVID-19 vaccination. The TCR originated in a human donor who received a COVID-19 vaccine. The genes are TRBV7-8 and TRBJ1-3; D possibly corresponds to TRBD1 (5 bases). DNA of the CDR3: TGTGCCAGCAGCTTAGAGGGGTCTGGAAACACCATATATTTT. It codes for CASSLEGSGNTIYF.